The 3 T cell receptor beta chains given below trace back to one sample, sequenced in a study of cytomegalovirus exposure and HLA in healthy donors. TCRdb's copy holds only in-frame clones and misses some; the assay was immunoSEQ multiplex PCR. The data hold 140,000 or so clones, with approximately 90% observed a single time. Sequencing was carried out using PBMCs. The source is a young man in good health and CMV-seropositive.

In this sample, this clone turned up a few times. This chain joins TRBV29-1 and TRBJ2-1; TRBD2 matches 8 bases. V was clipped by 1 base and J by 4 bases; unmatched bases: 3. The V gene's germline CDR1 is SQVTM and CDR2 ANQGSEA. CDR3 length: 14 amino acids. Here the CDR3 reads CSVEGTSRYNEQFF. CDR3 in DNA: TGCAGCGTTGAAGGGACTAGCCGGTACAATGAGCAGTTCTTC.

V gene TRBV5-4 combines with J gene TRBJ2-2, with a tentative D call TRBD1 (5 bases). V was clipped by 4 bases and J by 4 bases, with 17 bases between them. Germline V gene data show CDR1 as SGHNT and CDR2 as YYREEE (reference sequence). CDR3 length: 16 amino acids. For the CDR3, the DNA is TGTGCCAGCAGCCCTCAAAGACAGTTAGGCACCGGGGAGCTGTTTTTT. Protein sequence: CASSPQRQLGTGELFF.

The V and J genes are TRBV5-1 and TRBJ2-1; tentative D call: TRBD1 (5 bases). The V end lost 7 bases, the J end lost 6 bases, and 14 bases lay between the germline ends. From germline, CDR1 is SGHRS and CDR2 YFSETQ. The CDR3 is 13 residues long. In nucleotides, the CDR3 is TGCGCCAGCGCCAGTAGGGGCCTCAATGAGCAGTTCTTC. Translating gives CASASRGLNEQFF.